This section outlines one TCR beta chain sequence together with its context. The sample belongs to a study of blood T cell repertoires in COVID-19. Looking at the study overall: Material from acute and convalescent COVID-19 was sourced from the United States, Italy and Spain. PBMCs, B-cell-depleted T cells, or T cells provided the cDNA or gDNA that made up the material.

Germline V gene lookup returns CDR1 SGHDT and CDR2 YYEEEE. The CDR3 length is 16 residues. The V and J ends lost 0 bases and 4 bases respectively, with 16 bases between them. Original handling: For nucleated cells, counts were estimated from reference gene primer amplification. Clones were read by immunoSEQ multiplex PCR, and TCRdb kept only the in-frame ones, dropping some. Clone size and the V and J calls come from that table; the DNA yielded D and trimming. The table has some 99,000 clones, around 90% seen once. The chain combines TRBV5-6 with TRBJ1-1, with D possibly matching TRBD1 (6 bases). The origin of this receptor is a human donor in a cohort sampled during active COVID-19. Specimen: peripheral blood. CDR3 DNA: TGTGCCAGCAGCTTGGCCGACGGGGGGCGGGGCACTGAAGCTTTCTTT. It specifies CASSLADGGRGTEAFF.